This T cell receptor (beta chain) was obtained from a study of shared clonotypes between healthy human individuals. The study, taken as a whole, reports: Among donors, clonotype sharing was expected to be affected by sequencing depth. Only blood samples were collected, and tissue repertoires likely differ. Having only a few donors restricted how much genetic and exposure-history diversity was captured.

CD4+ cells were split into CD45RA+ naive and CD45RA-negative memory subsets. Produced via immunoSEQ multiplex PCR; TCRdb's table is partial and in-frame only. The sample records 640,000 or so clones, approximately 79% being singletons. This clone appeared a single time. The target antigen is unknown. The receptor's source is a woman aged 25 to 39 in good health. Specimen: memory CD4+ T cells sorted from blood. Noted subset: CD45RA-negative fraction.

CDR3 residues: CASSLGTGGEKLFF. The CDR3 DNA sequence: TGTGCCAGCAGCTTAGGGACAGGGGGAGAAAAACTGTTTTTT. This chain joins TRBV11-2 and TRBJ1-4, with TRBD1 matching over 10 bases. The germline V gene has CDR1 SGHAT and CDR2 FQNNGV. This CDR3 is 14 amino acids long. V dropped 1 base and J dropped 8; count of bases not matched to a gene: 1.